Reported below is one T cell receptor (beta chain). Its cognate antigen is unknown. This specimen comes from a study of T cells in Graves' hyperthyroidism and ophthalmopathy. Study-wide points: Stable hyperthyroidism was separated from ophthalmopathy by a model based on 13 V-J features. Most expanded thyroid clonotypes above 0.001 also appeared in blood.

Those patients with uncontrolled infection, other autoimmune disease, pregnancy or lactation were excluded. This CDR3 contains 16 residues. CDR1 and CDR2 (germline): DFQATT, SNEGSKA (reference sequence). V was cut by 0 bases and J by 4 bases, with 15 bases left in between. RNA transcripts yielded amplified TCR beta CDR3 regions. A set of HTBI primers served as the primers for a first-round RT-PCR of the TCR CDR3. MiXCR, run by TCRdb on the multiplex PCR reads, gives a single entry per CDR3 protein. The sample includes about 560,000 distinct CDR3 sequences, 14% seen only once; the top ten take 11% to 15%.

The sequenced sample consisted of blood. The TCR was taken from a woman aged 40 to 50 with Graves' hyperthyroidism. The chain employs TRBV20-1 and TRBJ2-2; the D gene could be TRBD1 or TRBD2 (8 bases each). Written as DNA, the CDR3 is TGCAGTGCTAGAGATAGCGGGACAGGAGTCACCGGGGAGCTGTTTTTT. Its translation is CSARDSGTGVTGELFF.